This passage covers 16 T cell receptor beta chains from one sample sequenced in a study of OX40 agonist ivuxolimab in advanced cancers. Data came from immunoSEQ multiplex PCR; TCRdb stores just in-frame clones and leaves some out. Of around 92,000 clones listed, 75% to 90% are singletons. The sequences come from CD4+ or CD8+ T cells sorted from blood, collected in a trial of the OX40 agonist ivuxolimab. The receptors here all came from an adult with an advanced solid tumor such as melanoma, head and neck, liver or kidney cancer.

V gene TRBV28 combines with J gene TRBJ1-4; TRBD1 is a possible D gene (5 bases). The V end was cut by 8 bases, the J end by 5 bases, with 12 bases between. Germline CDR1 and CDR2: MDHEN and SYDVKM. The CDR3 totals 13 residues. The DNA of the CDR3 is TGTGCCAGCCTGGGGGGGGGAAATGAAAAACTGTTTTTT. Translated: CASLGGGNEKLFF.

The genes are TRBV18 and TRBJ1-1; no reliable D call. Between the trimmed V and J ends, which lost 2 bases and 11 bases, there was a span of 12 bases. This CDR3 spans 12 amino acids. Germline assignment: CDR1 KGHSH and CDR2 LQKENI. For the CDR3, the DNA is TGTGCCAGCTCACCAAGGTCGGGAGGGGCTTTCTTT. Its translation is CASSPRSGGAFF.

The sample holds one count of this clone. This chain joins TRBV18 and TRBJ2-5; D not certain. V shed 2 bases and J shed 4 bases, with 8 bases lying between them. This CDR3 contains 13 residues. In germline, CDR1 is KGHSH, CDR2 LQKENI. CDR3 coding DNA: TGTGCCAGCTCACCAGTCCTTGGAGAGACCCAGTACTTC. Translating it yields CASSPVLGETQYF.

The chain employs TRBV19 and TRBJ1-4; weak D call: TRBD1 (5 bases). The germline V and J ends were trimmed by 5 bases and 3 bases, with 7 bases remaining between them. Germline assignment: CDR1 LNHDA and CDR2 SQIVND (reference sequence). The CDR3 has 13 residues. The CDR3 DNA sequence: TGTGCCAGTAGTGGCAGGGCTAATGAAAAACTGTTTTTT. This sequence encodes CASSGRANEKLFF.

This clone was detected only a few times. The V and J genes are TRBV5-1 and TRBJ2-2; D may be TRBD1 or TRBD2 (6 bases each). The CDR3 has 13 amino acids. Germline loops: CDR1 SGHRS, CDR2 YFSETQ. The V gene lost 2 bases and the J gene lost 8 bases, with 10 bases spanning the gap. In nucleotides, the CDR3 is TGCGCCAGCAGCTTTTGGGGGGCTGGGGAGCTGTTTTTT. It yields the protein CASSFWGAGELFF.

The V call is TRBV6-4, the J call TRBJ2-4; D gene ambiguous. This CDR3 spans 12 amino acids. Germline V CDR1 and CDR2: MRHNA, SNTAGT. Trimming cost V 8 bases and J 6 bases, with 11 bases left between them. The CDR3 loop reads CASGSSGNIQYF. CDR3 DNA: TGTGCCAGCGGTTCGAGTGGAAACATTCAGTACTTC.

This sequence joins TRBV18 and TRBJ1-2, with D uncertain. Germline CDR1 KGHSH, CDR2 LQKENI. CDR3 length: 16 amino acids. Trimming shortened V by 2 bases and J by 4 bases, and 17 bases separated the two germline ends. Here the CDR3 DNA reads TGTGCCAGCTCACCAAACAATCGGCCGGGCGGCTATGGCTACACCTTC. Protein product: CASSPNNRPGGYGYTF.

The CDR3 coding sequence is TGTGCCAGTAGTGCCCCGGGACACAATCAGCCCCAGCATTTT. Its protein is CASSAPGHNQPQHF. The chain employs TRBV19 and TRBJ1-5, with a weak D call TRBD1 (6 bases). Trimming stripped 5 bases from V and 3 bases from J, with 11 bases between. This CDR3 contains 14 residues. CDR1 and CDR2 (germline): LNHDA, SQIVND (reference sequence).

This chain joins TRBV7-2 and TRBJ1-3; no clear D gene. Germline-derived CDR1 and CDR2 are SGHTA and FQGNSA. Trimming stripped 5 bases from V and 0 bases from J, with 8 bases between. This CDR3 spans 14 amino acids. The CDR3 region is CASSLVLSGNTIYF. Here the CDR3 DNA reads TGTGCCAGCAGCCTAGTTCTCTCTGGAAACACCATATATTTT.

The CDR3 sequence is CASSFRDSQETQYF. In DNA, the CDR3 is TGTGCCAGCAGCTTCCGGGACAGCCAAGAGACCCAGTACTTC. The chain joins TRBV11-2 to TRBJ2-5; 7 positions agree with TRBD1. V trimming: 3 bases; J trimming: 1 base; junction bases outside the gene matches: 2. Per the germline V gene, CDR1 is SGHAT and CDR2 is FQNNGV. The CDR3 extends over 14 amino acids.

This chain joins TRBV7-3 and TRBJ2-5, with D perhaps given as TRBD1 or TRBD2 (5 bases each). Germline values: CDR1 SGHTA, CDR2 FQGTGA. Trimming left V 5 bases short and J 5 bases short, with 15 bases between. The CDR3 spans 14 residues. The CDR3 bases are TGTGCCAGCAGCCCCGGGACCGCAGGGGAGACCCAGTACTTC. This gives the protein CASSPGTAGETQYF.

The chain combines TRBV7-2 with TRBJ2-5; TRBD1 agrees at 8 bases. With V trimmed by 1 base and J by 5 bases, 0 bases remained unmatched. The CDR3 runs to 13 residues. CDR1 is SGHTA, CDR2 FQGNSA, per germline. CDR3 in amino acids: CASSLGDRETQYF. The CDR3 nucleotides are TGTGCCAGCAGCTTAGGGGACAGGGAGACCCAGTACTTC.

This chain connects TRBV5-6 to TRBJ2-5; D gene uncertain. The V end lost 1 base, the J end lost 2 bases, and 12 bases lay between the germline ends. This CDR3 is built from 15 residues. The germline V gene has CDR1 SGHDT and CDR2 YYEEEE. The CDR3 reads CASSLIGHLQETQYF. The CDR3 bases are TGTGCCAGCAGCTTGATCGGCCACTTACAAGAGACCCAGTACTTC.

V gene TRBV5-1 combines with J gene TRBJ1-4; 10 bases fit TRBD1. CDR1 SGHRS and CDR2 YFSETQ come from the germline V gene. After removal of 0 bases from V and 7 bases from J, the junction contained 6 bases not matched to a gene. The CDR3 spans 16 residues. In DNA form, the CDR3 reads TGCGCCAGCAGCTTGGAGGTGGGGACAGGGGTTGAAAAACTGTTTTTT. Its translation is CASSLEVGTGVEKLFF.

The chain has TRBV5-1 and TRBJ1-6; D may be TRBD1 (6 bases). The V gene lost 3 bases and the J gene lost 8 bases, with 18 bases spanning the gap. The length of the CDR3 is 16 residues. Per the germline V gene, CDR1 is SGHRS and CDR2 is YFSETQ. CDR3 nucleotide sequence: TGCGCCAGCAGCTCCATTTACCAGGGGCTCGATTCACCCCTCCACTTT. This translates into CASSSIYQGLDSPLHF.

The chain employs TRBV7-2 and TRBJ2-3, with D perhaps matching TRBD1 (5 bases). V shed 2 bases and J shed 1 base, with 13 bases lying between them. The CDR3 contains 16 residues. Per germline, CDR1 SGHTA and CDR2 FQGNSA. The CDR3 sequence: CASSLQGGIGTDTQYF. The CDR3 nucleotides are TGTGCCAGCAGCTTACAGGGTGGCATAGGCACAGATACGCAGTATTTT.